This T cell receptor (beta chain) was recorded in a study of T cell repertoires in cytomegalovirus infection. The overall study: Indications of both CMV infection and matching HLA type were provided by public TCR beta signatures. Findings and limits, study-wide: Summed frequency of public TCR beta families distinguished CMV carriers with the relevant HLA. Predominance within the ex vivo response was attributable to HLA-C-restricted CMV-specific TCR beta clonotypes.

One entry per CDR3 protein, called by TCRdb with MiXCR from the reads. The sample records fewer than 350,000 distinct CDR3 sequences, around 9.5% being singletons. Points on this clonotype: Its antigen is not known.

The receptor was isolated from a human donor in good health (CMV status not recorded). Some clones in this sample may be carry-over from other donors' samples. Material for sequencing was PBMCs.

The chain's CDR3 is CASSLDGSHTF. CDR3 coding DNA: TGTGCCAGCAGCTTAGATGGGAGTCACACCTTC. The genes are TRBV7-9 and TRBJ1-2; D gene unclear. The CDR3 runs 11 residues. With 1 base removed from V and 12 bases from J, the gap between germline ends came to 9 bases. Germline CDR1 SEHNR, CDR2 FQNEAQ (reference sequence).